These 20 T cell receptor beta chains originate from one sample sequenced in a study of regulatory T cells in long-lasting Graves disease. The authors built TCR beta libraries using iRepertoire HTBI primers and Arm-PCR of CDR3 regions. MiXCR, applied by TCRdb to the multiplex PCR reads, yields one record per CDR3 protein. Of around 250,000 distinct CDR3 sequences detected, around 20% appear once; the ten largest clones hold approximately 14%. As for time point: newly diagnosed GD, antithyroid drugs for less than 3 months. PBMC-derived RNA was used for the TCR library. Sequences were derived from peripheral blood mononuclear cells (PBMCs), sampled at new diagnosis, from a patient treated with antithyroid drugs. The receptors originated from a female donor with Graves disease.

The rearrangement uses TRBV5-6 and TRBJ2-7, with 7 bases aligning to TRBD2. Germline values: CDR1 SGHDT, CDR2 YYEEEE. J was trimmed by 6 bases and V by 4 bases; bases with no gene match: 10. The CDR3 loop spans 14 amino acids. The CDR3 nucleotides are TGTGCCAGCAGCCCGACAGTTGGGGGGGGCGAGCAGTACTTC. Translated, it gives CASSPTVGGGEQYF.

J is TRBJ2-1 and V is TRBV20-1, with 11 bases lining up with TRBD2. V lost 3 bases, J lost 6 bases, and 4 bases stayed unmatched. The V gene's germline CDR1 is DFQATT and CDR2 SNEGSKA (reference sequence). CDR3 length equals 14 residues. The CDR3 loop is CSARRTSGGNEQFF. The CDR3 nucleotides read TGCAGTGCTAGGCGAACTAGCGGGGGCAATGAGCAGTTCTTC.

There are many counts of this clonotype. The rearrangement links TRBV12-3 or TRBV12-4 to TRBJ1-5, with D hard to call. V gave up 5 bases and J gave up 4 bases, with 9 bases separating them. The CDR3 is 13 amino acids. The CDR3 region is CASSTEINQPQHF. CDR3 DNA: TGTGCCAGCAGTACAGAAATAAATCAGCCCCAGCATTTT.

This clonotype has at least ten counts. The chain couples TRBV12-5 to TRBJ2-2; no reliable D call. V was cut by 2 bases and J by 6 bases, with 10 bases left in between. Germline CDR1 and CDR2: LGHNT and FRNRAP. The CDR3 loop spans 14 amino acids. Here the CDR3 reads CASGLINPAGELFF. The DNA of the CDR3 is TGTGCTAGTGGTTTGATAAACCCTGCCGGGGAGCTGTTTTTT.

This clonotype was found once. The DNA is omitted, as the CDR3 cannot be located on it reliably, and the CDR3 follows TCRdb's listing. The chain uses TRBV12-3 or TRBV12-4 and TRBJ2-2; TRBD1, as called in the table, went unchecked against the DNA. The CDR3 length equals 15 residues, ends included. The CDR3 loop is CASRRQGPDPGSCFF.

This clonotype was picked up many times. CDR3 sequence: CASRSNYGYTF. The CDR3 DNA reads TGTGCCAGCAGATCGAACTATGGCTACACCTTC. The chain links TRBV2 to TRBJ1-2, with D unresolved. CDR3 size: 11 residues. Germline V lookup: CDR1 SNHLY, CDR2 FYNNEI. Trimming cost V 6 bases and J 2 bases, with 4 bases left between them.

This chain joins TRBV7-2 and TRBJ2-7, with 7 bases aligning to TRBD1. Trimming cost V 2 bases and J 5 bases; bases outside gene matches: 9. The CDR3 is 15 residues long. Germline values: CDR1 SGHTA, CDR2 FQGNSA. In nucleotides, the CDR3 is TGTGCCAGCAGCTTACCCGGGACAGCAGACCACGAGCAGTACTTC. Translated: CASSLPGTADHEQYF.

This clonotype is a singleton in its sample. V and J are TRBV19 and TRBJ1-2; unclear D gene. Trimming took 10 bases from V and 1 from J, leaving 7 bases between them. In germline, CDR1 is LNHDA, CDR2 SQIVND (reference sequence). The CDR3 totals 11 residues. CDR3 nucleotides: TGTGCCATTCACAGTAACTATGGCTACACCTTC. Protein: CAIHSNYGYTF.

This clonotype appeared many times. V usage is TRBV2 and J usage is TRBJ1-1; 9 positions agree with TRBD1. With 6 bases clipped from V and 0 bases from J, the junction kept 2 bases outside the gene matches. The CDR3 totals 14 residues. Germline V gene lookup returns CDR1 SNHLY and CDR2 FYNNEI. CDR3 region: CASRGQGMNTEAFF. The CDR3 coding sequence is TGTGCCAGCAGGGGACAGGGAATGAACACTGAAGCTTTCTTT.

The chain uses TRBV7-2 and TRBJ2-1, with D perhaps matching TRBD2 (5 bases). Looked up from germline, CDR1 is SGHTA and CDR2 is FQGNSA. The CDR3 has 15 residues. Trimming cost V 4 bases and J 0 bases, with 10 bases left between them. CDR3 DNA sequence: TGTGCCAGCAGCTCATTCGCGGGCTCCTACAATGAGCAGTTCTTC. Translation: CASSSFAGSYNEQFF.

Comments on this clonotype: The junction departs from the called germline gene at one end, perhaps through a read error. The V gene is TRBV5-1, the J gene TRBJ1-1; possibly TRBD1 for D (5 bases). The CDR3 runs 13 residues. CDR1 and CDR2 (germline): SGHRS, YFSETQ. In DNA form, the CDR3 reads TGCGCCAGCAGCCTTTGGGGGAACGCTGAAGCTTTCTTT. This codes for CASSLWGNAEAFF.

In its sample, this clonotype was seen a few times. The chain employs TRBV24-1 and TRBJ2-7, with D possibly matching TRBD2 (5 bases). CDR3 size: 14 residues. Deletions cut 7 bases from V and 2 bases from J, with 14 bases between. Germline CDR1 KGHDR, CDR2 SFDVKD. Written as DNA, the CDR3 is TGTGCCACCAGCGCGGACGGGGAGACCTACGAGCAGTACTTC. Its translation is CATSADGETYEQYF.

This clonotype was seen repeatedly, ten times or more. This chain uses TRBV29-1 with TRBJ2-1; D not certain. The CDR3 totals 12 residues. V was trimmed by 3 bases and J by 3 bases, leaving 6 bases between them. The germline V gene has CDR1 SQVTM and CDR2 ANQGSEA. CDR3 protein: CSVEGGYNEQFF. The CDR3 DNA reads TGCAGCGTTGAGGGCGGCTACAATGAGCAGTTCTTC.

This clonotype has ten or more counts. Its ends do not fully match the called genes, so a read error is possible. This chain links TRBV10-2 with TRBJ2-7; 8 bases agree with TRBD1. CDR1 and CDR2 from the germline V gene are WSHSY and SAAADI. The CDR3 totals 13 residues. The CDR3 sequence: CASSGQGSYEQYF. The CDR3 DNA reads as TGTGCCAGCAGCGGACAGGGCTCCTACGAGCAGTACTTC.

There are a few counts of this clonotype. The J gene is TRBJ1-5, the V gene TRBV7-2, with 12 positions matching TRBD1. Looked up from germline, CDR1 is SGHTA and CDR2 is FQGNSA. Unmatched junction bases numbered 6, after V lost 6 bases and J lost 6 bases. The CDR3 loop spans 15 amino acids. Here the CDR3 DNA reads TGTGCCAGCAGTCAGGGACAGGGGGCTAGTCAGCCCCAGCATTTT. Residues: CASSQGQGASQPQHF.

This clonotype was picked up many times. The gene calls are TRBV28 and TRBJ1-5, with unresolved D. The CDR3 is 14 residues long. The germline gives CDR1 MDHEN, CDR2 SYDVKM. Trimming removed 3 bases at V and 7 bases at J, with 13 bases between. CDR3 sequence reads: CASSFYSILQPQHF. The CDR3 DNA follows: TGTGCCAGCAGTTTTTACAGTATCTTACAGCCCCAGCATTTT.

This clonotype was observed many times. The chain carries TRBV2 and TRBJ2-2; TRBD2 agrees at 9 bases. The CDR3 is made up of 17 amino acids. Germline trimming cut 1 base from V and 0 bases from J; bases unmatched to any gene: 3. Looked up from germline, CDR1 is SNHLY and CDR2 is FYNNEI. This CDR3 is CASSEDAGGPNTGELFF. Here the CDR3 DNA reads TGTGCCAGCAGTGAAGATGCGGGAGGGCCGAACACCGGGGAGCTGTTTTTT. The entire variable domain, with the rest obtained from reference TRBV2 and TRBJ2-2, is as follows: EPEVTQTPSHQVTQMGQEVILRCVPISNHLYFYWYRQILGQKVEFLVSFYNNEISEKSEIFDDQFSVERPDGSNFTLKIRSTKLEDSAMYFCASSEDAGGPNTGELFFGEGSRLTVL.

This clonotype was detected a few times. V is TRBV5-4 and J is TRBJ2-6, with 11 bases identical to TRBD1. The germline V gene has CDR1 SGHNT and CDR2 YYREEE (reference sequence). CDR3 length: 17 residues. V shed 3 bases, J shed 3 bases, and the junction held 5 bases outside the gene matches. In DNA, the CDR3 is TGTGCCAGCAGCTCCGGACAGGGGGCTGGTGGGGCCAACGTCCTGACTTTC. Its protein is CASSSGQGAGGANVLTF.

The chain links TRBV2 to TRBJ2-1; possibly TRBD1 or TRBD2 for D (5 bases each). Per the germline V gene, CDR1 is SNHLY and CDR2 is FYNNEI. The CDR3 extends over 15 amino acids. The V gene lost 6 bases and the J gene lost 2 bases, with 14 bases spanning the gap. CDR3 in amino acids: CASSFYGAAYNEQFF. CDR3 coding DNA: TGTGCCAGCAGCTTTTACGGGGCAGCCTACAATGAGCAGTTCTTC.

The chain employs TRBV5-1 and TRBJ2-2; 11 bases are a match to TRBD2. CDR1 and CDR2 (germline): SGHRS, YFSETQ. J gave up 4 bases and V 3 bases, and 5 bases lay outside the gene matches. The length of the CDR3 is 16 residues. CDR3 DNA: TGCGCCAGCAGCTATACTAGCGGGAGACCCACCGGGGAGCTGTTTTTT. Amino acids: CASSYTSGRPTGELFF.